This T cell receptor (beta chain) was captured by sequencing in a study of shared clonotypes between healthy human individuals. Germline assignment: CDR1 SGHNT and CDR2 YYREEE (reference sequence). The CDR3 spans 14 residues. The V segment lost 0 bases and the J segment 14 bases; nucleotides outside the gene matches: 8. Whole-study findings and limits: Four donors had 4% to 6.5% of their naive CD4 clonotypes in common. Some clonotypes were shared by all four sorted-subset donors, while others were not shared. The non-shared ones had lower generation probabilities than the shared ones.

Data came from immunoSEQ multiplex PCR; TCRdb stores just in-frame clones and leaves some out. The sample holds roughly 2.4 million clones, 90% to 96% seen once. As regards this clone: Antigen: not known.

The chain links TRBV5-4 to TRBJ1-6; TRBD1 matches at 7 bases. Sequences were obtained from naive CD4+ T cells sorted from blood. Subset meaning: CD45RA+ positively selected. This sequence originates from a man younger than 35 in good health. CDR3 DNA: TGTGCCAGCAGCTTGGGACAGGGAAGTCAGGCCCTCCACTTT. Translating it yields CASSLGQGSQALHF.